Presented here are 25 T cell receptor beta chains from one specimen sequenced in a study of blood T cell repertoires in COVID-19. Measured with immunoSEQ multiplex PCR; TCRdb has only the in-frame clones, and not every one. The sample comprises about 180,000 clones, about 80% of which are singletons, and approximately 6.2% rests with the top ten. Sequencing was performed on peripheral blood. These receptors all stem from a man in his sixties or seventies with active or convalescent COVID-19.

The chain recombines TRBV30 with TRBJ1-5; the D is unclear. This CDR3 comprises 13 residues. With 0 bases removed from V and 4 bases from J, the gap between germline ends came to 7 bases. Germline V gives CDR1 GTSNPN, CDR2 SVGIG (reference sequence). In nucleotides, the CDR3 is TGTGCCTGGAGTGTACTTGTGAATCAGCCCCAGCATTTT. Translated, it gives CAWSVLVNQPQHF.

The chain combines TRBV5-6 with TRBJ1-1, with a tentative D call TRBD1 (6 bases). This CDR3 contains 14 residues. Looked up from germline, CDR1 is SGHDT and CDR2 is YYEEEE. V dropped 7 bases and J dropped 3 bases, with 16 bases sitting between them. DNA of the CDR3: TGTGCCAGCGCCCTTAGGACAGCGTACACTGAAGCTTTCTTT. Its protein is CASALRTAYTEAFF.

This clone was recorded many times. V is TRBV18 and J is TRBJ2-7, with 9 bases fitting TRBD1. CDR3 length: 13 amino acids. V dropped 8 bases and J dropped 4; count of bases not matched to a gene: 6. CDR1 is KGHSH and CDR2 is LQKENI in the germline V gene. The DNA for the CDR3 is TGTGCCAGCCACCACGACAGGGGGTACGAGCAGTACTTC. It specifies CASHHDRGYEQYF.

The CDR3 loop reads CASSLGSGGDYGYTF. CDR3 bases: TGTGCCAGCAGCTTAGGGTCGGGAGGGGACTATGGCTACACCTTC. The chain recombines TRBV7-2 with TRBJ1-2, with D tentatively TRBD1 (5 bases). Germline assignment: CDR1 SGHTA and CDR2 FQGNSA. This CDR3 is 15 amino acids long. Deletions cut 1 base from V and 3 bases from J, with 12 bases between. The whole variable domain, filled in from reference TRBV7-2 and TRBJ1-2, reads GAGVSQSPSNKVTEKGKDVELRCDPISGHTALYWYRQSLGQGLEFLIYFQGNSAPDKSGLPSDRFSAERTGGSVSTLTIQRTQQEDSAVYLCASSLGSGGDYGYTFGSGTRLTVV.

This chain joins TRBV29-1 and TRBJ2-2; D gene ambiguous. Germline-derived CDR1 and CDR2 are SQVTM and ANQGSEA. The CDR3 contains 12 residues. Trimming cost V 6 bases and J 8 bases, with 13 bases left between them. The CDR3 protein is CSVQLAAGELFF. CDR3 nucleotide sequence: TGCAGCGTGCAATTGGCGGCGGGGGAGCTGTTTTTT.

This clone has only a few counts. This rearrangement joins TRBV19 to TRBJ2-1, with 7 bases fitting TRBD2. V was clipped by 10 bases and J by 0 bases; unmatched bases: 3. Germline V gives CDR1 LNHDA, CDR2 SQIVND (reference sequence). This CDR3 spans 13 amino acids. The CDR3 is CAIGGSSYNEQFF. The CDR3 nucleotides read TGTGCCATCGGGGGGAGCTCCTACAATGAGCAGTTCTTC.

The V call is TRBV6-1, the J call TRBJ2-7; D call uncertain. Germline V gene sequence: CDR1 MNHNS, CDR2 SASEGT. The CDR3 sequence is 13 residues long. Trimming stripped 1 base from V and 5 bases from J, with 9 bases between. Written as DNA, the CDR3 is TGTGCCAGCAGTGAAGAGTATCGGGACGAGCAGTACTTC. It specifies CASSEEYRDEQYF.

This clone appeared a few times. The chain has TRBV6-2 or TRBV6-3 and TRBJ1-2; a weak D match, TRBD1 (5 bases). CDR1 is MNHEY, CDR2 SVGEGT, per germline. The CDR3 extends over 12 amino acids. Trimming stripped 2 bases from V and 5 bases from J, with 6 bases between. As DNA, the CDR3 is TGTGCCAGCAGTTACGGGACTTATGGCTACACCTTC. As protein: CASSYGTYGYTF.

J is TRBJ2-6 and V is TRBV10-3; 10 nucleotides agree with TRBD1. Germline V lookup: CDR1 ENHRY, CDR2 SYGVKD. J was trimmed by 1 base and V by 6 bases; bases with no gene match: 9. The CDR3 covers 18 residues. The CDR3 region has the DNA TGTGCCATCAGCCAGACAGGGGGCAAGACTTCTGGGGCCAACGTCCTGACTTTC. Translation gives CAISQTGGKTSGANVLTF.

This chain uses TRBV25-1 with TRBJ1-5; D is unresolved. V was pared by 3 bases and J by 6 bases, with 9 bases between. This CDR3 has 13 residues. CDR1 MGHDK and CDR2 SYGVNS come from the germline V gene. The CDR3 DNA is TGTGCCAGCAGTGATTACTCCGGTCAGCCCCAGCATTTT. Translation: CASSDYSGQPQHF.

This chain connects TRBV10-1 to TRBJ2-7; D is possibly TRBD1 (6 bases). Trimming removed 5 bases at V and 2 bases at J, with 10 bases between. Germline V lookup: CDR1 WNHNN, CDR2 SYGVQD (reference sequence). This CDR3 region has 13 residues. As DNA, the CDR3 is TGCGCCAGCAGTCGAGGGGGTACCTACGAGCAGTACTTC. Amino acid sequence: CASSRGGTYEQYF.

This sequence joins TRBV10-1 and TRBJ2-1; maybe TRBD2 (5 bases). This CDR3 has 13 amino acids. Per germline, CDR1 WNHNN and CDR2 SYGVQD (reference sequence). V lost 10 bases to trimming and J lost 8 bases, with 18 bases between them. The CDR3 loop reads CATPSFLLYEQFF. The CDR3 coding sequence is TGCGCCACCCCTAGCTTCCTTCTCTATGAGCAGTTCTTC.

The V call is TRBV6-1, the J call TRBJ2-1; perhaps TRBD2 as D (5 bases). Trimming shortened V by 0 bases and J by 3 bases, and 12 bases separated the two germline ends. CDR3 length: 16 residues. Germline V lookup: CDR1 MNHNS, CDR2 SASEGT. CDR3 sequence reads: CASSEAPRGVYNEQFF. The DNA for the CDR3 is TGTGCCAGCAGTGAAGCACCCCGGGGAGTCTACAATGAGCAGTTCTTC.

V gene TRBV20-1 combines with J gene TRBJ1-1; D is unresolved. The V and J ends lost 3 bases and 3 bases respectively, with 20 bases between them. The CDR3 is 16 amino acids. In germline, CDR1 is DFQATT, CDR2 SNEGSKA (reference sequence). CDR3 coding DNA: TGCAGTGCTAGTAGAGGTTTAGGTTTTGAGGACACTGAAGCTTTCTTT. This encodes CSASRGLGFEDTEAFF.

The chain combines TRBV29-1 with TRBJ1-2; no definite D call. V was cut by 7 bases and J by 4 bases, with 10 bases left in between. The CDR3 runs 11 residues. Germline V lookup: CDR1 SQVTM, CDR2 ANQGSEA. The CDR3 DNA sequence: TGCAGCGGACAAGCGGCCTATGGCTACACCTTC. The encoded protein is CSGQAAYGYTF.

This chain uses TRBV5-5 with TRBJ2-2; 8 nucleotides line up with TRBD1. The V gene's germline CDR1 is SGHKS and CDR2 YYEKEE (reference sequence). The CDR3 is made up of 15 amino acids. V shed 4 bases and J 1 base; nucleotides not matched to a gene: 3. For the CDR3, the DNA is TGTGCCAGCAGCCTGACAGGGGAGAACACCGGGGAGCTGTTTTTT. Protein sequence: CASSLTGENTGELFF.

This clone was counted a single time. The chain uses TRBV6-5 and TRBJ2-6; D is ambiguous. The CDR3 extends over 14 amino acids. Looked up from germline, CDR1 is MNHEY and CDR2 is SVGAGI. The V and J ends lost 7 bases and 0 bases respectively, with 7 bases between them. CDR3 in amino acids: CASKEFSGANVLTF. The CDR3 DNA is TGTGCCAGCAAGGAGTTCTCTGGGGCCAACGTCCTGACTTTC.

The chain combines TRBV5-4 with TRBJ2-1; D might be TRBD2 (7 bases). This CDR3 is built from 16 residues. Trimming took off 7 bases at V and 4 bases at J, with 21 bases between the two ends. The germline CDR1 and CDR2 sequences are SGHNT and YYREEE (reference sequence). CDR3 coding DNA: TGTGCCAGCTATCAGGAGCGGGGAGGGACATACAATGAGCAGTTCTTC. It codes for CASYQERGGTYNEQFF.

This clone showed up just once. The chain joins TRBV4-3 to TRBJ2-7, with D unresolved. Looked up from germline, CDR1 is LGHNA and CDR2 is YSLEER. V gave up 5 bases and J gave up 2 bases, with 16 bases separating them. The CDR3 spans 15 residues. In nucleotides, the CDR3 is TGCGCCAGCAGCGTCAACTTCGGTGCCGCCTACGAGCAGTACTTC. Its protein product is CASSVNFGAAYEQYF.

Only one count was recorded for this clone. The chain uses TRBV7-2 and TRBJ2-5; 8 bases map to TRBD1. Germline lookup yields CDR1 SGHTA and CDR2 FQGNSA. The CDR3 loop spans 13 amino acids. With V trimmed by 4 bases and J by 7 bases, 5 bases remained unmatched. The CDR3 spells CASSSDRDGTQYF. CDR3 sequence (DNA): TGTGCCAGCAGCTCGGACAGGGACGGGACCCAGTACTTC.

The chain has TRBV27 and TRBJ2-7; 11 bases map to TRBD2. With V trimmed by 8 bases and J by 5 bases, 11 bases remained unmatched. The V gene's germline CDR1 is MNHEY and CDR2 SMNVEV (reference sequence). The CDR3 has 15 residues. In DNA, the CDR3 is TGTGCCAGCCTACCTTTAGCGGGGGGGGGCCACGAGCAGTACTTC. Amino acids: CASLPLAGGGHEQYF.

This clone was counted a single time. As DNA, the CDR3 is TGTGCCAGCAGCTTAAGGGGGGGCAGGGTGGAGACCCAGTACTTC. Translated, it gives CASSLRGGRVETQYF. The chain uses TRBV7-2 and TRBJ2-5; possible D gene TRBD2, 7 bases. V lost 2 bases, J lost 5 bases, and 15 bases lay in between. The germline V gene encodes CDR1 SGHTA and CDR2 FQGNSA. This CDR3 is built from 15 residues. Full variable domain (remainder filled in from reference TRBV7-2 and TRBJ2-5): GAGVSQSPSNKVTEKGKDVELRCDPISGHTALYWYRQSLGQGLEFLIYFQGNSAPDKSGLPSDRFSAERTGGSVSTLTIQRTQQEDSAVYLCASSLRGGRVETQYFGPGTRLLVL.

The gene calls are TRBV11-2 and TRBJ1-4; 10 nucleotides agree with TRBD1. With 5 bases clipped from V and 7 bases from J, the junction kept 4 bases outside the gene matches. Germline CDR1 is SGHAT and CDR2 is FQNNGV. The CDR3 sequence is 14 residues long. CDR3 region: CASSQGQGSEKLFF. In DNA, the CDR3 is TGTGCCAGCAGCCAGGGACAGGGGAGTGAAAAACTGTTTTTT.

This sequence joins TRBV2 and TRBJ1-1; tentative D call: TRBD1 (5 bases). The CDR3 is made up of 14 amino acids. Germline-derived CDR1 and CDR2 are SNHLY and FYNNEI. V was cut by 8 bases and J by 3 bases, with 16 bases left in between. As DNA, the CDR3 is TGTGCCAGCGCGGGGAGGGGACTTTACACTGAAGCTTTCTTT. It codes for CASAGRGLYTEAFF.

This clone was observed a few times. This chain joins TRBV5-1 and TRBJ2-5, with 11 positions matching TRBD2. The junction had 5 bases not matched to a gene; V was cut back by 2 bases and J by 5 bases. Germline V gives CDR1 SGHRS, CDR2 YFSETQ. The CDR3 loop spans 15 amino acids. This CDR3 reads CASSFSGRAWETQYF. CDR3 nucleotide sequence: TGCGCCAGCAGCTTTAGCGGGAGGGCCTGGGAGACCCAGTACTTC. The complete variable domain, with remaining parts taken from reference TRBV5-1 and TRBJ2-5, reads KAGVTQTPRYLIKTRGQQVTLSCSPISGHRSVSWYQQTPGQGLQFLFEYFSETQRNKGNFPGRFSGRQFSNSRSEMNVSTLELGDSALYLCASSFSGRAWETQYFGPGTRLLVL.